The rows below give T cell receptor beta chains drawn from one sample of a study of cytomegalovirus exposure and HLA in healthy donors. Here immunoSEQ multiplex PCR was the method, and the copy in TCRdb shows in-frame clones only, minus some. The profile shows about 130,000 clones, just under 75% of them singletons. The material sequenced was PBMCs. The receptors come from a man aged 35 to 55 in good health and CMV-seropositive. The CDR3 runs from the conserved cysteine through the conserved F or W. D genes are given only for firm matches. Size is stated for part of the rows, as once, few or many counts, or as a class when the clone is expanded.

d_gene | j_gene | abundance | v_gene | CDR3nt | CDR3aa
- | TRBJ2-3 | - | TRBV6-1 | TGTGCCAGCAGGGAATTACACACAGATACGCAGTATTTT | CASRELHTDTQYF
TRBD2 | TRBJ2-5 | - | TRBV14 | TGTGCCAGCAGCCAAGAACTAGCGGGAGGCTTATACTTC | CASSQELAGGLYF
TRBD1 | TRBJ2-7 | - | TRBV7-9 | TGTGCCAGCAGCTTAGGACAGGGGCTCTACGAGCAGTACTTC | CASSLGQGLYEQYF
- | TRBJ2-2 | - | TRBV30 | TGTGCCTGGAGTGATCCGGGGAGAAAGAACACCGGGGAGCTGTTTTTT | CAWSDPGRKNTGELFF
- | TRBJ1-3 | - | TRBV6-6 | TGTGCCAGCAGAAGCCCCATAACGGCTGGAAACACCATATATTTT | CASRSPITAGNTIYF
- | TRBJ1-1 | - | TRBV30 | TGTGCCTGGGACGGAGAGGGAGGCACTGAAGCTTTCTTT | CAWDGEGGTEAFF
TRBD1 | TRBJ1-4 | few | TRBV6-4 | TGTGCCAGCAGTGCTGAGGACAGGGAGAATGAAAAACTGTTTTTT | CASSAEDRENEKLFF
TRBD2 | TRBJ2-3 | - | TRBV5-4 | TGTGCCAGCAGCTTCCGAACTAGCGGCGCAGATACGCAGTATTTT | CASSFRTSGADTQYF
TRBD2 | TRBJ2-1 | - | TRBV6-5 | TGTGCCAGCAGTTACGGCGGGAGCATTAATGAGCAGTTCTTC | CASSYGGSINEQFF
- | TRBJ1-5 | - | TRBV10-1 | TGCGCCAGCAGCCCCGGAGAGCCCCAGCATTTT | CASSPGEPQHF
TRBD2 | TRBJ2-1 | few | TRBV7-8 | TGTGCCAGCAGCCCGGGACTAGCGGAAAGCTCCTACAATGAGCAGTTCTTC | CASSPGLAESSYNEQFF
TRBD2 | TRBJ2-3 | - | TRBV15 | TGTGCCACCAGCAGCCTACAGGGACTAGCGGGGGGGGATACGCAGTATTTT | CATSSLQGLAGGDTQYF
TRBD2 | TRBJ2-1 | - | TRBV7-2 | TGTGCCAGCAAAGTTTCGGGGGGGAATGAGCAGTTCTTC | CASKVSGGNEQFF
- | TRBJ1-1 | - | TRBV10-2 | TGCGCCAGCAGTGAGCTAGGAGGGACTGAAGCTTTCTTT | CASSELGGTEAFF
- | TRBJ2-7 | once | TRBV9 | TGTGCCAGCAGCCCCCTCGGTAGCTCCTACGAGCAGTACTTC | CASSPLGSSYEQYF
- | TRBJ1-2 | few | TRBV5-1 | TGCGCCAGCAGCTTGGGAGGGTATGATCACGGTGGCTACACCTTC | CASSLGGYDHGGYTF
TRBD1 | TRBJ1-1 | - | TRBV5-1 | TGCGCCAGCAGCTTACAGGGGTTCGACACTGAAGCTTTCTTT | CASSLQGFDTEAFF
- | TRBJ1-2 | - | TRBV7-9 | TGTGCCAGCAGCCGAGGCTCTTCCTCAAGTAACTATGGCTACACCTTC | CASSRGSSSSNYGYTF
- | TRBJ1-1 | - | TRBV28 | TGTGCCAGCAGGGGGGGTTGGACTGAAGCTTTCTTT | CASRGGWTEAFF
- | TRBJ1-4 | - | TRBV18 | TGTGCCAGCTCACCAAGAACAGTAAATAATGAAAAACTGTTTTTT | CASSPRTVNNEKLFF
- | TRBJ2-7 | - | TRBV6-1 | TGTGCCAGCAGTGCCCTGACAGTTTACGAGCAGTACTTC | CASSALTVYEQYF
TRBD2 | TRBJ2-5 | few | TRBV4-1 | TGCGCCAGCAGCCCCGCTATTAGCGGGGGCCTTAATACCCAGTACTTC | CASSPAISGGLNTQYF